These 26 T cell receptor beta chains originate from one sample sequenced in a study of identical twins. Each CDR3 protein gets one entry after TCRdb re-called the 5' RACE reads with MiXCR. The sample has 1.5 million to 2 million distinct CDR3 sequences, about 30% seen once. The sequenced sample was cord blood. These receptors originate from a newborn girl in good health.

This clonotype was observed at least ten times. The chain joins TRBV6-6 to TRBJ2-1, with D perhaps given as TRBD1 or TRBD2 (5 bases each). CDR1 MNHNY and CDR2 SVGAGI come from the germline V gene (reference sequence). CDR3 length equals 12 residues. The V gene lost 8 bases and the J gene lost 6 bases, with 11 bases spanning the gap. This chain's CDR3 is CASSRGPNEQFF. Written as DNA, the CDR3 is TGTGCCAGCTCTCGGGGCCCCAATGAGCAGTTCTTC.

This clonotype was recorded a few times. The genes are TRBV3-1 and TRBJ2-5; weak D call: TRBD2 (6 bases). The closer fit of TRBJ2-7 to the DNA end suggests the J call may be wrong. The CDR3 contains 14 residues. Looked up from germline, CDR1 is LGHDT and CDR2 is YNNKEL (reference sequence). The CDR3 reads CASSDSGWTYEQYF. The CDR3, as DNA: TGTGCCAGCAGCGACAGCGGGTGGACCTACGAGCAGTACTTC.

The CDR3 loop reads CAIPRTASYEQYF. The CDR3, as DNA: TGTGCCATCCCGAGGACGGCCTCCTACGAGCAGTACTTC. The chain recombines TRBV2 with TRBJ2-7; D unclear. Germline V gene lookup returns CDR1 SNHLY and CDR2 FYNNEI. The V and J ends lost 10 bases and 0 bases respectively, with 13 bases between them. The CDR3 length is 13 residues.

The CDR3 DNA reads as TGTGCCAGCAGCAGTGGGGGGGATGAAAAACTGTTTTTT. This gives the protein CASSSGGDEKLFF. V and J are TRBV7-9 and TRBJ1-4; tentatively, D is TRBD1 (5 bases). Trimming pared 5 bases from V and 6 bases from J, leaving 10 bases between. The CDR3 totals 13 residues. Per the germline V gene, CDR1 is SEHNR and CDR2 is FQNEAQ (reference sequence).

This sequence joins TRBV7-9 and TRBJ2-2; TRBD1 agrees at 9 bases. CDR1 is SEHNR, CDR2 FQNEAQ, per germline (reference sequence). J gave up 2 bases and V 3 bases, and 10 bases lay outside the gene matches. This CDR3 comprises 18 residues. CDR3 protein: CASSFVPTGQGNTGELFF. For the CDR3, the DNA is TGTGCCAGCAGCTTTGTACCCACGGGACAGGGAAACACCGGGGAGCTGTTTTTT.

This clonotype appeared many times. The V and J genes are TRBV29-1 and TRBJ2-3, with D uncertain. The CDR3 spans 13 residues. From germline, CDR1 is SQVTM and CDR2 ANQGSEA. Between the trimmed V and J ends, which lost 1 base and 2 bases, there was a span of 7 bases. CDR3 DNA sequence: TGCAGCGTTGAAGTAGGGTCCACAGATACGCAGTATTTT. This encodes CSVEVGSTDTQYF.

The V and J genes are TRBV28 and TRBJ2-1; 8 bases are shared with TRBD2. Germline-derived CDR1 and CDR2 are MDHEN and SYDVKM. This CDR3 has 15 residues. The V and J ends lost 3 bases and 7 bases, in that order; junction bases with no gene match: 8. This chain's CDR3 is CASSLFSGRVNEQFF. The CDR3 coding sequence is TGTGCCAGCAGTTTGTTCAGCGGGAGAGTAAATGAGCAGTTCTTC.

With regard to this clonotype: Given a much more abundant clone one base away, this may be a read error. The gene calls are TRBV4-2 and TRBJ2-7; TRBD1 aligns across 8 bases. CDR1 and CDR2 from the germline V gene are LGHNA and YNFKEQ. Trimming removed 2 bases from V and 7 bases from J; junction bases left unmatched: 10. This CDR3 contains 15 residues. The CDR3 DNA is TGTGCCAGCAGCCAACCGGGACAGGTTTACAATGAGCAGTACTTC. Residues: CASSQPGQVYNEQYF.

This clonotype was detected only a few times. The rearrangement uses TRBV27 and TRBJ1-2; TRBD1 matches at 7 bases. CDR1 MNHEY and CDR2 SMNVEV come from the germline V gene (reference sequence). V was clipped by 5 bases and J by 4 bases; unmatched bases: 10. This CDR3 has 15 amino acids. CDR3 amino acids: CASSREGAGAYGYTF. In DNA form, the CDR3 reads TGTGCCAGCAGTCGAGAGGGGGCAGGCGCCTATGGCTACACCTTC.

The chain couples TRBV7-3 to TRBJ2-6, with 10 positions matching TRBD2. CDR3 length: 18 residues. The V segment lost 5 bases and the J segment 4 bases; nucleotides outside the gene matches: 11. Germline CDR1 reads SGHTA; CDR2 reads FQGTGA. The DNA of the CDR3 is TGTGCCAGCAGCCCTAGCGGGAGAACCCCCCTGGGGGCCAACGTCCTGACTTTC. Its protein product is CASSPSGRTPLGANVLTF.

The chain joins TRBV14 to TRBJ2-1, with 7 bases that match TRBD1. The germline CDR1 and CDR2 sequences are SGHDN and FVKESK. Trimming at V came to 4 bases and at J to 0 bases, leaving 6 bases not matched to a gene. The CDR3 has 16 residues. As DNA, the CDR3 is TGTGCCAGCAGCCCACGACAGGGTTTCTCCTACAATGAGCAGTTCTTC. Its protein product is CASSPRQGFSYNEQFF.

This sequence joins TRBV6-1 and TRBJ1-2; 7 positions match TRBD1. The CDR3 covers 14 residues. V lost 3 bases, J lost 4 bases, and 5 bases stayed unmatched. Germline CDR1 reads MNHNS; CDR2 reads SASEGT. This CDR3 reads CASSEGTAFYGYTF. The CDR3 coding sequence is TGTGCCAGCAGTGAGGGGACAGCCTTCTATGGCTACACCTTC.

This clonotype turned up a few times. CDR3 in amino acids: CASSFESSGSYEQYF. In DNA, the CDR3 is TGTGCCAGCAGTTTTGAGTCTAGCGGGAGTTACGAGCAGTACTTC. The gene calls are TRBV28 and TRBJ2-7, with TRBD2 matching 10 bases. The CDR3 loop spans 15 amino acids. With V trimmed by 3 bases and J by 4 bases, 6 bases remained unmatched. Germline loops: CDR1 MDHEN, CDR2 SYDVKM.

The chain links TRBV12-3 or TRBV12-4 to TRBJ1-5; D not certain. CDR3 length: 14 residues. The ends were cut back, 2 bases at V and 3 bases at J, with 8 bases in the middle. In DNA, the CDR3 is TGTGCCAGCAGTTTAAAGGGAAACAATCAGCCCCAGCATTTT. It encodes CASSLKGNNQPQHF.

The rearrangement joins TRBV12-3 or TRBV12-4 to TRBJ2-2; 13 bases are shared with TRBD2. The CDR3 has 17 residues. With 2 bases clipped from V and 7 bases from J, the junction kept 7 bases outside the gene matches. CDR3 residues: CASSLPWTSGRVGELFF. The CDR3 bases are TGTGCCAGCAGTTTACCGTGGACTAGCGGGAGAGTCGGGGAGCTGTTTTTT.

The V gene is TRBV12-3 or TRBV12-4, the J gene TRBJ1-2, with a possible D match to TRBD1 (5 bases). The CDR3 sequence is 14 residues long. Trimming stripped 4 bases from V and 4 bases from J, with 13 bases between. CDR3 sequence reads: CASSSSRTPYGYTF. CDR3 DNA sequence: TGTGCCAGCAGTTCTTCCCGGACACCCTATGGCTACACCTTC.

A remark on this clonotype: Possible read error: a much larger clone is one base away. As DNA, the CDR3 is TGTGCCAGCAGGGGACTAGCGGGAGGGTACGAGCAGTTCTTC. This codes for CASRGLAGGYEQFF. The J gene is TRBJ2-1, the V gene TRBV2; the match to TRBD2 covers 16 bases. The V gene end was trimmed by 6 bases and the J gene end by 10 bases; junction bases not matched to a gene: 3. Germline V lookup: CDR1 SNHLY, CDR2 FYNNEI. The length of the CDR3 is 14 residues.

J is TRBJ2-5 and V is TRBV20-1; D is perhaps TRBD2 (5 bases). This CDR3 has 13 amino acids. V was clipped by 0 bases and J by 11 bases, with 16 bases between them. CDR1 and CDR2 from the germline V gene are DFQATT and SNEGSKA (reference sequence). The CDR3 here is CSARDLVGNEQYF. As DNA, the CDR3 is TGCAGTGCTAGAGATTTAGTCGGGAATGAGCAGTACTTC.

J is TRBJ2-7 and V is TRBV27, with D perhaps matching TRBD2 (5 bases). V lost 3 bases and J lost 2, with 8 bases in between. From germline, CDR1 is MNHEY and CDR2 SMNVEV (reference sequence). The CDR3 extends over 13 amino acids. The CDR3 region has the DNA TGTGCCAGCAGTTTTATCGGGGCCTACGAGCAGTACTTC. It encodes CASSFIGAYEQYF.

About this clonotype itself: This may come from a read error, since a much larger clone is one base off. The chain has TRBV10-3 and TRBJ2-1, with D tentatively TRBD1 or TRBD2 (5 bases each). CDR1 is ENHRY and CDR2 is SYGVKD in the germline V gene. Between the trimmed V and J ends, which lost 0 bases and 13 bases, there was a span of 16 bases. The CDR3 is made up of 14 amino acids. CDR3 coding DNA: TGTGCCATCAGTGAGTCGGCCTCACGAGGGACCCAGTTCTTC. Its protein is CAISESASRGTQFF.

The chain employs TRBV20-1 and TRBJ2-1; 14 nucleotides match TRBD2. This CDR3 spans 17 amino acids. V lost 1 base, J lost 6 bases, and 8 bases stayed unmatched. Germline V lookup: CDR1 DFQATT, CDR2 SNEGSKA (reference sequence). CDR3 sequence (DNA): TGCAGTGCTAGAGCCGTAAGACTAGCGGGAGGGCCCAATGAGCAGTTCTTC. Amino acid sequence: CSARAVRLAGGPNEQFF.

The V gene is TRBV28, the J gene TRBJ2-3; weak D call: TRBD2 (5 bases). The CDR3 runs to 15 residues. CDR1 and CDR2 from the germline V gene are MDHEN and SYDVKM. With 4 bases removed from V and 4 bases from J, the gap between germline ends came to 15 bases. CDR3 nucleotide sequence: TGTGCCAGCAGTTCTGCGACTAATCGAGCAGATACGCAGTATTTT. It yields the protein CASSSATNRADTQYF.

The rearrangement joins TRBV7-9 to TRBJ1-4; D is perhaps TRBD1 (6 bases). The CDR3 is 17 amino acids. Germline lookup yields CDR1 SEHNR and CDR2 FQNEAQ (reference sequence). Trimming removed 2 bases at V and 3 bases at J, with 16 bases between. The CDR3 protein is CASSLLQGGGANEKLFF. The DNA of the CDR3 is TGTGCCAGCAGCTTACTACAGGGAGGAGGGGCTAATGAAAAACTGTTTTTT.

This clonotype was observed a handful of times. The rearrangement uses TRBV9 and TRBJ1-1; perhaps TRBD1 as D (5 bases). The V end was cut by 2 bases, the J end by 4 bases, with 15 bases between. The length of the CDR3 is 15 residues. Per germline, CDR1 SGDLS and CDR2 YYNGEE. CDR3 sequence: CASSVGQGESTEAFF. In nucleotides, the CDR3 is TGTGCCAGCAGCGTGGGGCAGGGTGAGAGCACTGAAGCTTTCTTT. Supplemented by reference TRBV9 and TRBJ1-1, the full variable domain reads DSGVTQTPKHLITATGQRVTLRCSPRSGDLSVYWYQQSLDQGLQFLIQYYNGEERAKGNILERFSAQQFPDLHSELNLSSLELGDSALYFCASSVGQGESTEAFFGQGTRLTVV.

This clonotype was counted only a few times. In nucleotides, the CDR3 is TGTGCCAGCAGCCCCCTTCCCGGGACAGGAGCCTACGAGCAGTACTTC. As protein: CASSPLPGTGAYEQYF. V usage is TRBV7-8 and J usage is TRBJ2-7, with 8 bases identical to TRBD1. Germline V lookup: CDR1 SGHVS, CDR2 FQNEAQ. V trimming: 5 bases; J trimming: 2 bases; junction bases outside the gene matches: 11. This CDR3 has 16 amino acids.

The gene calls are TRBV7-8 and TRBJ2-3; a weak D match, TRBD2 (6 bases). Germline assignment: CDR1 SGHVS and CDR2 FQNEAQ. The CDR3 runs to 13 residues. The germline V and J ends were trimmed by 5 bases and 5 bases, with 11 bases remaining between them. CDR3 loop: CASSIRLVDTQYF. CDR3 bases: TGTGCCAGCAGCATCCGACTAGTAGATACGCAGTATTTT.